This TCR beta chain derives from a study of cytomegalovirus exposure and HLA in healthy donors. The J segment lost 3 bases and the V segment lost 3 bases, leaving 5 bases of the junction unmatched. The CDR3 is 15 amino acids. The germline CDR1 and CDR2 sequences are MNHEY and SMNVEV (reference sequence). The PCR made use of 60 Vbeta and 13 Jbeta primers. TCRdb's copy holds only in-frame clones and misses some; the assay was immunoSEQ multiplex PCR. The repertoire has approximately 160,000 clones, roughly 70% of them found once; the top ten carry less than 3.5%. Sequencing used PBMCs. V is TRBV27 and J is TRBJ2-3; TRBD2 agrees at 8 bases. The clonotype comes from a woman aged 40 to 55 in good health and CMV-seropositive. As DNA, the CDR3 is TGTGCCAGCAGTTTCGGGAGGGAATGGACAGATACGCAGTATTTT. It translates to CASSFGREWTDTQYF.